What follows is one TCR beta chain and its context. Donors had localized lung adenocarcinoma, a non-small cell lung cancer. This sample was included in a study of CD4 and CD8 cells across lung adenocarcinoma regions. CDR1 is MNHNS and CDR2 is SASEGT in the germline V gene. Deletions cut 0 bases from V and 2 bases from J, with 10 bases between. This CDR3 region has 15 residues. TCRdb independently ran MiXCR on the PCR reads; one entry per CDR3 protein. Among 2,000 or so distinct CDR3 sequences listed, around 65% were seen once. Material: CD4+ T cells from the margin of a lung tumor. J is TRBJ2-5 and V is TRBV6-1, with D maybe TRBD2 (5 bases). This clonotype was obtained from a female donor with lung adenocarcinoma. The CD4 and CD8 labels of this study may be unreliable. The CDR3 spells CASSEALRDQETQYF. As DNA, the CDR3 is TGTGCCAGCAGTGAAGCGCTTCGGGATCAAGAGACCCAGTACTTC.